This is a list of T cell receptor beta chains from one sample in a study of cytomegalovirus exposure and HLA in healthy donors. This table comes from immunoSEQ multiplex PCR, and its TCRdb copy is limited to in-frame clones, with some not included. The profile shows under 150,000 clones, 60% to 85% of them singletons. Material for sequencing was PBMCs. These receptors were collected from a woman in her late teens or twenties in good health and CMV-seronegative. Both conserved end residues are part of each CDR3. The order of the fields is V gene, clone size, D gene, J gene, CDR3 protein, CDR3 DNA. The D gene is left open where the match is weak. Not every row has a clone size; where given, it reads once, few, many or a size class.

V gene: TRBV18; clone size: NA; D gene: NA; J gene: TRBJ1-2; CDR3 protein: CASSPSPGGANYGYTF; CDR3 DNA: TGTGCCAGCTCACCAAGTCCGGGGGGGGCTAACTATGGCTACACCTTC
V gene: TRBV6-1; clone size: NA; D gene: TRBD1; J gene: TRBJ1-1; CDR3 protein: CASYGTAGEAFF; CDR3 DNA: TGTGCCAGCTACGGGACAGCCGGGGAAGCTTTCTTT
V gene: TRBV6-1; clone size: NA; D gene: NA; J gene: TRBJ1-2; CDR3 protein: CASSEEGGGSYGYTF; CDR3 DNA: TGTGCCAGCAGTGAAGAGGGCGGGGGTAGCTATGGCTACACCTTC
V gene: TRBV6-6; clone size: NA; D gene: TRBD2; J gene: TRBJ2-7; CDR3 protein: CASSPMPGTSGEQQYF; CDR3 DNA: TGTGCCAGCAGCCCAATGCCCGGGACTAGCGGGGAGCAGCAGTACTTC
V gene: TRBV5-8; clone size: NA; D gene: NA; J gene: TRBJ1-4; CDR3 protein: CASSFSTPLLFF; CDR3 DNA: TGTGCCAGCAGCTTTTCGACTCCCTTACTGTTTTTT
V gene: TRBV5-6; clone size: NA; D gene: TRBD1; J gene: TRBJ1-3; CDR3 protein: CASSPGTGGNTIYF; CDR3 DNA: TGTGCCAGCAGCCCGGGGACAGGGGGAAACACCATATATTTT
V gene: TRBV2; clone size: NA; D gene: TRBD1; J gene: TRBJ2-2; CDR3 protein: CARSRGPSTGELFF; CDR3 DNA: TGTGCCAGATCCAGGGGGCCGAGCACCGGGGAGCTGTTTTTT
V gene: TRBV25-1; clone size: many; D gene: TRBD1; J gene: TRBJ1-1; CDR3 protein: CASSLNTGQAAFF; CDR3 DNA: TGTGCCAGCAGCCTAAATACCGGACAGGCGGCTTTCTTT
V gene: TRBV19; clone size: NA; D gene: NA; J gene: TRBJ1-1; CDR3 protein: CASSPGDSNTEAFF; CDR3 DNA: TGTGCCAGTAGCCCCGGGGATTCGAACACTGAAGCTTTCTTT
V gene: TRBV5-8; clone size: NA; D gene: NA; J gene: TRBJ1-5; CDR3 protein: CASSPDRRQPQHF; CDR3 DNA: TGTGCCAGCAGCCCCGACAGGCGACAGCCCCAGCATTTT
V gene: TRBV7-9; clone size: once; D gene: TRBD1; J gene: TRBJ1-1; CDR3 protein: CASSLFGTAPGTEAFF; CDR3 DNA: TGTGCCAGCAGCTTATTCGGGACAGCCCCTGGAACTGAAGCTTTCTTT
V gene: TRBV9; clone size: NA; D gene: TRBD1; J gene: TRBJ2-7; CDR3 protein: CASSAGQAKYEQYF; CDR3 DNA: TGTGCCAGCAGCGCGGGACAGGCCAAATACGAGCAGTACTTC
V gene: TRBV30; clone size: NA; D gene: TRBD2; J gene: TRBJ2-2; CDR3 protein: CAWSEADGLAGGNTGELFF; CDR3 DNA: TGTGCCTGGAGTGAGGCCGACGGACTAGCGGGAGGGAACACCGGGGAGCTGTTTTTT
V gene: TRBV10-1; clone size: NA; D gene: TRBD1; J gene: TRBJ2-7; CDR3 protein: CASSDFDRGYEQYF; CDR3 DNA: TGCGCCAGCAGTGATTTCGACAGGGGCTACGAGCAGTACTTC
V gene: TRBV19; clone size: NA; D gene: TRBD1; J gene: TRBJ1-1; CDR3 protein: CASRVTGVTEAFF; CDR3 DNA: TGTGCCAGTAGGGTTACAGGGGTTACTGAAGCTTTCTTT
V gene: TRBV6-4; clone size: NA; D gene: TRBD1; J gene: TRBJ1-1; CDR3 protein: CASRPRDRDTEAFF; CDR3 DNA: TGTGCCAGCAGGCCACGGGACAGGGACACTGAAGCTTTCTTT
V gene: TRBV4-1; clone size: once; D gene: NA; J gene: TRBJ2-3; CDR3 protein: CASSQWRITDTQYF; CDR3 DNA: TGCGCCAGCAGCCAATGGAGGATCACAGATACGCAGTATTTT
V gene: TRBV7-8; clone size: NA; D gene: NA; J gene: TRBJ2-7; CDR3 protein: CASSPRRASYEQYF; CDR3 DNA: TGTGCCAGCAGTCCTCGGCGGGCCTCCTACGAGCAGTACTTC
V gene: TRBV19; clone size: NA; D gene: NA; J gene: TRBJ2-6; CDR3 protein: CASSIDLMSSGANVLTF; CDR3 DNA: TGTGCCAGTAGTATAGATCTGATGAGCTCTGGGGCCAACGTCCTGACTTTC
V gene: TRBV30; clone size: few; D gene: TRBD1; J gene: TRBJ2-5; CDR3 protein: CALAIGTGVGETQYF; CDR3 DNA: TGTGCCTTAGCTATCGGGACAGGGGTTGGAGAGACCCAGTACTTC
V gene: TRBV2; clone size: NA; D gene: TRBD2; J gene: TRBJ2-3; CDR3 protein: CASKGLAGGPSTDTQYF; CDR3 DNA: TGTGCCAGCAAAGGACTAGCGGGAGGGCCGAGCACAGATACGCAGTATTTT
V gene: TRBV6-1; clone size: many; D gene: TRBD1; J gene: TRBJ1-2; CDR3 protein: CASSPLGQGYGYTF; CDR3 DNA: TGTGCCAGCAGCCCCTTAGGACAGGGTTATGGCTACACCTTC
V gene: TRBV6-1; clone size: NA; D gene: NA; J gene: TRBJ1-3; CDR3 protein: CASIQASGNTIYF; CDR3 DNA: TGTGCCAGCATCCAGGCGTCTGGAAACACCATATATTTT
V gene: TRBV5-1; clone size: few; D gene: NA; J gene: TRBJ2-7; CDR3 protein: CASGEESSYEQYF; CDR3 DNA: TGCGCCAGCGGTGAGGAGAGCTCCTACGAGCAGTACTTC
V gene: TRBV2; clone size: NA; D gene: NA; J gene: TRBJ1-1; CDR3 protein: CASSESQGENTEAFF; CDR3 DNA: TGTGCCAGCAGTGAGTCACAGGGAGAAAACACTGAAGCTTTCTTT
V gene: TRBV5-6; clone size: once; D gene: NA; J gene: TRBJ2-5; CDR3 protein: CASSLVAETQYF; CDR3 DNA: TGTGCCAGCAGCTTGGTAGCGGAGACCCAGTACTTC
V gene: TRBV6-6; clone size: NA; D gene: TRBD1; J gene: TRBJ2-7; CDR3 protein: CASSLQDRARYEQYF; CDR3 DNA: TGTGCCAGCAGCCTTCAGGACAGGGCACGCTACGAGCAGTACTTC
V gene: TRBV5-4; clone size: NA; D gene: TRBD2; J gene: TRBJ2-1; CDR3 protein: CASSLSGRADNEQFF; CDR3 DNA: TGTGCCAGCAGCCTCAGCGGGAGGGCCGACAATGAGCAGTTCTTC
V gene: TRBV7-8; clone size: NA; D gene: NA; J gene: TRBJ2-7; CDR3 protein: CASSSTAFSPYEQYF; CDR3 DNA: TGTGCCAGCAGCTCTACAGCTTTCAGTCCCTACGAGCAGTACTTC
V gene: TRBV14; clone size: NA; D gene: NA; J gene: TRBJ1-1; CDR3 protein: CASSQDRNNEAFF; CDR3 DNA: TGTGCCAGCAGCCAAGACAGGAATAATGAAGCTTTCTTT
V gene: TRBV6-5; clone size: few; D gene: NA; J gene: TRBJ2-7; CDR3 protein: CASSIGGARDEQYF; CDR3 DNA: TGTGCCAGCAGCATAGGGGGAGCGAGAGACGAGCAGTACTTC
V gene: TRBV5-1; clone size: NA; D gene: NA; J gene: TRBJ1-2; CDR3 protein: CASSLGTPYHGYTF; CDR3 DNA: TGCGCCAGCAGCTTGGGGACACCTTACCACGGCTACACCTTC
V gene: TRBV12-5; clone size: NA; D gene: NA; J gene: TRBJ1-3; CDR3 protein: CASGLRGRAANSGNTIYF; CDR3 DNA: TGTGCTAGTGGTTTGCGAGGCAGGGCAGCCAACTCTGGAAACACCATATATTTT
V gene: TRBV27; clone size: once; D gene: TRBD1; J gene: TRBJ2-6; CDR3 protein: CASSTRQGKLSGANVLTF; CDR3 DNA: TGTGCCAGCAGTACACGACAGGGTAAATTGTCTGGGGCCAACGTCCTGACTTTC
V gene: TRBV30; clone size: NA; D gene: TRBD2; J gene: TRBJ2-3; CDR3 protein: CAWSVAGGTDTQYF; CDR3 DNA: TGTGCCTGGAGTGTAGCGGGAGGCACAGATACGCAGTATTTT
V gene: TRBV6-1; clone size: NA; D gene: TRBD2; J gene: TRBJ2-7; CDR3 protein: CASRVEAGGTYEQYF; CDR3 DNA: TGTGCCAGCAGAGTGGAAGCGGGAGGGACCTACGAGCAGTACTTC
V gene: TRBV20-1; clone size: NA; D gene: NA; J gene: TRBJ1-1; CDR3 protein: CSATGWTEAFF; CDR3 DNA: TGCAGTGCTACGGGGTGGACTGAAGCTTTCTTT
V gene: TRBV5-1; clone size: NA; D gene: TRBD1; J gene: TRBJ2-7; CDR3 protein: CASSPDRGALHEQYF; CDR3 DNA: TGCGCCAGCAGCCCGGACAGGGGAGCACTCCACGAGCAGTACTTC
V gene: TRBV5-1; clone size: few; D gene: TRBD1; J gene: TRBJ2-5; CDR3 protein: CASSLAETGARETQYF; CDR3 DNA: TGCGCCAGCAGCTTGGCCGAGACAGGGGCTAGGGAGACCCAGTACTTC
V gene: TRBV2; clone size: NA; D gene: NA; J gene: TRBJ2-7; CDR3 protein: CASSDQVPSYEQYF; CDR3 DNA: TGTGCCAGCAGTGACCAGGTCCCATCCTACGAGCAGTACTTC
V gene: TRBV2; clone size: NA; D gene: TRBD1; J gene: TRBJ2-5; CDR3 protein: CASDQQQGATETQYF; CDR3 DNA: TGTGCCAGCGACCAGCAACAGGGGGCAACGGAGACCCAGTACTTC
V gene: TRBV12-5; clone size: NA; D gene: TRBD2; J gene: TRBJ2-3; CDR3 protein: CASGLVLGSGSLTDTQYF; CDR3 DNA: TGTGCTAGTGGTTTGGTACTGGGGAGCGGGAGTCTGACAGATACGCAGTATTTT